This TCR beta chain is from a study of Ad26.COV2.S vaccination and SARS-CoV-2 variants. This table comes from immunoSEQ multiplex PCR, and its TCRdb copy is limited to in-frame clones, with some not included. The sample records 350,000 to 450,000 clones, 92% being singletons. The CDR3 length is 14 residues. V lost 3 bases, J lost 1 base, and 9 bases lay in between. The germline V gene encodes CDR1 KGHSH and CDR2 LQKENI. About this clone: This may stem from a read error, because a much larger clone lies one nucleotide away. Other DNA sequences from this sample encode an identical CDR3 as well.

The treatment here: around 19 received Ad26.COV2.S at low or high dose, single or two shots; five or six received placebo; per-sample allocation not given. The investigators took samples on day 63 after the first vaccine or placebo injection. This clonotype originated in a person between 18 and 65 years old who received the Ad26.COV2.S COVID-19 vaccine or a placebo. The sample consisted of peripheral blood, taken in a trial of Ad26.COV2.S vaccine versus placebo. The chain links TRBV18 to TRBJ1-1; TRBD1 might be the D (6 bases). The CDR3 spells CASSPQQGNTEAFF. In DNA, the CDR3 is TGTGCCAGCTCACCCCAACAGGGGAACACTGAAGCTTTCTTT.